This T cell receptor beta chain was captured in a study of T cells expressing NK-cell markers. Study-level results: Top CD8+ clonotypes included the dominant CD3+CD56+NKG2C+ clonotypes in six donors.

Points on this clonotype: Its antigen is still unknown.

From the 5' RACE reads, TCRdb lists one entry per CDR3 protein and no DNA. Its table lists about half a million distinct CDR3 sequences. Germline V gene lookup returns CDR1 SGDLS and CDR2 YYNGEE. CDR3 size: 13 residues. V and J are TRBV9 and TRBJ2-5; TCRdb's D call, TRBD2, is unchecked because there is no DNA. The sample comprised blood T cells: a sorted CD56 or NKG2C T cell subset, CD4+ or CD8+ T cells, or bulk PBMC T cells (not recorded which). The source is a woman between 45 and 65 years old in good health. The CDR3 spells CASNTGAGETQYF.